The 16 T cell receptor beta chains presented below share a single source sample, sequenced in a study of T cell repertoires in cytomegalovirus infection. TCRdb redid the calling of the reads with MiXCR, one entry per CDR3 protein. The table records roughly 19,000 distinct CDR3 sequences, 35% to 45% of them present only once. The antigens for these receptors are not known. The sample in question was CD8+ T cells from cultured PBMCs, obtained from culture after CMV antigen stimulation. The receptors stem from a human donor in good health (CMV status not recorded). Some clones in this sample may be carry-over from other donors' samples.

This clonotype appeared once. The genes are TRBV4-2 and TRBJ2-2; 9 nucleotides line up with TRBD2. The CDR3 consists of 17 residues. Germline loops: CDR1 LGHNA, CDR2 YNFKEQ. With V trimmed by 0 bases and J by 5 bases, 7 bases remained unmatched. The CDR3: CASSQDKRGDRTGELFF. The CDR3 DNA is TGTGCCAGCAGCCAAGATAAGCGGGGGGACCGGACCGGGGAGCTGTTTTTT.

Comment on this clonotype: Germline and junction disagree at one end, which may indicate a read error. The gene calls are TRBV27 and TRBJ1-6; D ambiguous. CDR1 MNHEY and CDR2 SMNVEV come from the germline V gene (reference sequence). The CDR3 spans 14 residues. The CDR3 loop reads CVSKGSSYNSPLHF. CDR3 coding DNA: TGTGTCAGCAAAGGGAGCTCCTATAATTCACCCCTCCACTTT.

The chain has TRBV6-6 and TRBJ1-1; possibly TRBD1 for D (6 bases). V was pared by 9 bases and J by 2 bases, with 16 bases between. The length of the CDR3 is 14 residues. CDR1 and CDR2 (germline): MNHNY, SVGAGI (reference sequence). The CDR3 sequence is CASVENRVNTEAFF. DNA for the CDR3: TGTGCCAGTGTGGAGAACAGGGTCAACACTGAAGCTTTCTTT.

The V call is TRBV19, the J call TRBJ2-1; no definite D call. The length of the CDR3 is 12 residues. Trimming cost V 8 bases and J 7 bases, with 12 bases left between them. Germline-derived CDR1 and CDR2 are LNHDA and SQIVND (reference sequence). The DNA of the CDR3 is TGTGCCAGTGGGGTTCTTGGAAATGAGCAGTTCTTC. Protein: CASGVLGNEQFF.

This clonotype was detected a few times. This chain uses TRBV10-3 with TRBJ2-3; possibly TRBD2 for D (7 bases). Germline V gene lookup returns CDR1 ENHRY and CDR2 SYGVKD. The CDR3 length is 19 residues. V was trimmed by 0 bases and J by 1 base, leaving 20 bases between them. This chain's CDR3 is CAISESGGGASDRTDTQYF. The CDR3 nucleotides read TGTGCCATCAGTGAGTCTGGTGGGGGGGCCAGTGACCGCACAGATACGCAGTATTTT.

This sequence joins TRBV7-9 and TRBJ2-1; D is perhaps TRBD2 (5 bases). The V gene's germline CDR1 is SEHNR and CDR2 FQNEAQ (reference sequence). The V gene lost 5 bases and the J gene lost 3 bases, with 14 bases spanning the gap. This CDR3 contains 15 residues. The CDR3 bases are TGTGCCAGCAGCCCGGCCAGCGGAGACTACAATGAGCAGTTCTTC. Its translation: CASSPASGDYNEQFF.

This clonotype was counted a few times. The rearrangement joins TRBV7-8 to TRBJ1-1, with D hard to call. The germline CDR1 and CDR2 sequences are SGHVS and FQNEAQ. The V and J ends lost 7 bases and 3 bases respectively, with 15 bases between them. The CDR3 consists of 14 residues. CDR3 DNA sequence: TGTGCCAGCATCCAAACAGTTTACTACACTGAAGCTTTCTTT. Amino acid sequence: CASIQTVYYTEAFF.

This clonotype was seen only a few times. V usage is TRBV7-2 and J usage is TRBJ2-2; 10 positions match TRBD2. Trimming took 3 bases from V and 1 from J; bases not matched to a gene: 5. Germline values: CDR1 SGHTA, CDR2 FQGNSA. The CDR3 contains 17 residues. The CDR3 DNA is TGTGCCAGCAGCTTCATTCCTAGCGGGGGGAACACCGGGGAGCTGTTTTTT. Translated, it gives CASSFIPSGGNTGELFF.

There are many counts of this clonotype. The chain uses TRBV7-2 and TRBJ1-5; 7 bases align to TRBD1. The length of the CDR3 is 16 residues. J was trimmed by 3 bases and V by 5 bases; bases with no gene match: 10. Germline V gene lookup returns CDR1 SGHTA and CDR2 FQGNSA. CDR3 in DNA: TGTGCCAGCAGCCGCGCGGCAGGGGGGAACAATCAGCCCCAGCATTTT. This translates into CASSRAAGGNNQPQHF. Together with reference TRBV7-2 and TRBJ1-5, the CDR3 gives the full variable domain: GAGVSQSPSNKVTEKGKDVELRCDPISGHTALYWYRQSLGQGLEFLIYFQGNSAPDKSGLPSDRFSAERTGGSVSTLTIQRTQQEDSAVYLCASSRAAGGNNQPQHFGDGTRLSIL.

This clonotype was found many times. The chain combines TRBV12-3 or TRBV12-4 with TRBJ2-3; D ambiguous. CDR3 size: 16 residues. V lost 1 base to trimming and J lost 4 bases, with 15 bases between them. CDR3 residues: CASSLGTVSAADTQYF. In DNA, the CDR3 is TGTGCCAGCAGTTTAGGTACGGTTTCTGCGGCAGATACGCAGTATTTT.

A few counts support this clonotype. This chain links TRBV7-6 with TRBJ1-1; perhaps TRBD1 as D (6 bases). V dropped 4 bases and J dropped 0 bases, with 9 bases sitting between them. This CDR3 spans 14 amino acids. Germline loops: CDR1 SGHVS, CDR2 FNYEAQ. CDR3 protein: CASSSGQLNTEAFF. The CDR3 DNA reads as TGTGCCAGCAGCTCAGGACAGTTGAACACTGAAGCTTTCTTT.

This clonotype came up many times. The rearrangement uses TRBV7-2 and TRBJ2-7; TRBD1 agrees at 7 bases. The CDR3 extends over 13 amino acids. CDR1 and CDR2 from the germline V gene are SGHTA and FQGNSA. Losses at the gene ends were 5 bases for V and 6 bases for J; bases not matched to a gene: 7. The CDR3 DNA reads TGTGCCAGCAGCGACAGGGCACGGGGCGAGCAGTACTTC. It codes for CASSDRARGEQYF.

The V and J genes are TRBV4-1 and TRBJ1-6; D is uncertain. With 0 bases removed from V and 13 bases from J, the gap between germline ends came to 13 bases. The germline CDR1 and CDR2 sequences are MGHRA and YSYEKL. There are 14 residues in the CDR3. In DNA form, the CDR3 reads TGCGCCAGCAGCCAAGATTCGTATCTAGGCCCCCTCCACTTT. Its protein product is CASSQDSYLGPLHF.

This clonotype was observed a handful of times. The chain combines TRBV7-6 with TRBJ2-7, with 11 bases lining up with TRBD1. Germline V gene data show CDR1 as SGHVS and CDR2 as FNYEAQ. Trimming removed 5 bases from V and 0 bases from J; junction bases left unmatched: 12. The CDR3 has 18 residues. In nucleotides, the CDR3 is TGTGCCAGCAGCCCACGGACAGGGGGCTCTTATAACTCCTACGAGCAGTACTTC. Its protein product is CASSPRTGGSYNSYEQYF.

The rearrangement joins TRBV4-1 to TRBJ2-7, with D perhaps matching TRBD1 or TRBD2 (5 bases each). The V end was cut by 3 bases, the J end by 3 bases, with 15 bases between. CDR1 and CDR2 from the germline V gene are MGHRA and YSYEKL. The CDR3 spans 15 residues. In DNA form, the CDR3 reads TGCGCCAGCAGCCATGCCACCGGGACCTTCTACGAGCAGTACTTC. It codes for CASSHATGTFYEQYF.

This clonotype was observed once. V usage is TRBV7-6 and J usage is TRBJ2-7; 10 nucleotides match TRBD1. CDR1 and CDR2 from the germline V gene are SGHVS and FNYEAQ. The CDR3 sequence is 14 residues long. V lost 5 bases, J lost 4 bases, and 5 bases stayed unmatched. The CDR3 protein is CASSMGDRGYEQYF. CDR3 DNA: TGTGCCAGCAGCATGGGGGACAGGGGATACGAGCAGTACTTC. Supplemented by reference TRBV7-6 and TRBJ2-7, the full variable domain reads GAGVSQSPRYKVTKRGQDVALRCDPISGHVSLYWYRQALGQGPEFLTYFNYEAQQDKSGLPNDRFSAERPEGSISTLTIQRTEQRDSAMYRCASSMGDRGYEQYFGPGTRLTVT.